This T cell receptor (beta chain) was retrieved from a study of naive and memory T cell subsets. Sequential positive selection took CD4 T cells first, then CD8 T cells. An equimolar mix of two oligonucleotides served as the beta constant-region primer for TRBC1 and TRBC2. The ligated cDNA underwent four PCR rounds using SP2 and nested alpha and beta constant-region primers. TCRdb processed the UMI-ligation and nested PCR reads anew with MiXCR; each CDR3 protein has one entry. The table has around 140,000 distinct CDR3 sequences, approximately 20% seen once. General observations from the study: Gini index rose across naive, CM, EM and EMRA in CD4 and CD8. Possibly reflecting memory cells re-expressing CD45RA, a few larger clonotypes occurred in naive repertoires, especially CD8.

This clonotype showed up just once. Its antigen is as yet unknown. CDR1 and CDR2 (germline): LNHNV, YYDKDF (reference sequence). The CDR3 has 18 residues. The V segment lost 8 bases and the J segment 6 bases; nucleotides outside the gene matches: 17. Sequenced: naive CD8+ T cells from blood. The TCR sequence derives from a human donor in good health. This rearrangement joins TRBV15 to TRBJ2-1, with TRBD2 identical over 12 bases. The CDR3 protein is CATAQVLLAGGWGNEQFF. The CDR3 bases are TGTGCCACCGCGCAGGTTTTGCTAGCGGGAGGGTGGGGCAATGAGCAGTTCTTC.